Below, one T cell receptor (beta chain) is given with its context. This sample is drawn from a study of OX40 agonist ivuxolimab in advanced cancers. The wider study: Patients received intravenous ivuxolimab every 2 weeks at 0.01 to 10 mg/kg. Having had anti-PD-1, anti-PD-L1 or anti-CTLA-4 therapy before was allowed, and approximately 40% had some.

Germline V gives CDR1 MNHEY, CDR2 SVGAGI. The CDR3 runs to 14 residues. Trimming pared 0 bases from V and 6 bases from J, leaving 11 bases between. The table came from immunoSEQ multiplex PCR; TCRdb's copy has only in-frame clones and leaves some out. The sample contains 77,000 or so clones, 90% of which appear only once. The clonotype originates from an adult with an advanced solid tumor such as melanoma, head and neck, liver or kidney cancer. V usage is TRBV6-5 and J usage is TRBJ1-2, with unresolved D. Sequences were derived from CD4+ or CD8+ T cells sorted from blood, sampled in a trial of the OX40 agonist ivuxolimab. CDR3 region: CASSYSKSRDGYTF. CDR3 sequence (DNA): TGTGCCAGCAGTTACTCGAAGTCGAGGGATGGCTACACCTTC.